Sequencing of this T cell receptor (beta chain) was carried out in a study of monozygotic twins with cystic fibrosis (dated by TCRdb to 2020 to 2023). As for the study more broadly: Barcoded libraries were made from roughly 2.7 micrograms of fragmented DNA using around 15 PCR cycles. Twins were ranked among around 1,000 cohort participants for weight-for-height and FEVPerc (FEV1 disease centile) at the day of blood sampling. Made up mostly of children and adolescents, the cohort included ten female and six male twin pairs ranging in age from about 2.0 to 36.4 years, with a median of about 9.1 years. To assess genetic influence on V and J gene usage, the study compared TCR beta repertoires within and across 16 monozygotic twin pairs with cystic fibrosis. Data for three of the twin pairs had been reported earlier in a different context. Broader findings and caveats from the paper: Monozygotic CF twin pairs shared significantly more nucleotide-identical clonotypes within each pair than unrelated CF individuals shared with one another (P = 0.000026, Mann-Whitney). Only a small cohort was studied, and no association of shared CDR3 numbers with age, concordance or disease severity was found. The greatest similarity to the co-twin was observed for V gene usage in 13 of 16 pairs and for J usage in 8 of 16 pairs, which suggested genetic constraints. Simpson clonality was generally low (median about 0.01), which suggests a naive-dominated repertoire, and clonality was higher in the most severely affected patients.

TCR beta CDR3 regions were amplified by multiplex PCR with the immunoSEQ immune profiling system according to the manufacturer's instructions. An Illumina NextSeq system was used to carry out the sequencing. The authors' pipeline ran thus. The immunoSEQ Analyzer platform handled processing of the sequence data, and clonality was calculated by taking the square root of Simpson's index of productive rearrangements. Similarity in V and J usage was quantified by Jensen-Shannon distance, and CDR3 generation probabilities were calculated with OLGA. Shared CDR3 sequences were searched against the immuneACCESS database (August 2020) and VDJdb (December 2020). TCRdb's version of the immuneACCESS table is confined to in-frame rearrangements and falls short of the full clone set. An unresolved V gene accounts for under half of the shortfall where checked; the remainder is of unknown origin. For V, J and clone size, that table is used; D and trimming come from the DNA. Counted in this sample were about 20,000 clones; 95% to 97% of them appeared once. Jointly, the top ten make up under 2.5% of the sample.

About this clone itself: No cognate antigen has been identified for it. The sample holds no much larger clone one base away, and base qualities are not on file.

CDR1 is given as KGHSH and CDR2 as LQKENI, both from the germline V gene. Including cysteine and phenylalanine, the CDR3 has 13 amino acids. CDR3 DNA is the only sequence kept; it has 39 bases, read in frame from the first base. The V end loses 2 bases and the J end loses 9 bases, and a stretch of 8 bases separates them. The twin pairs came from the European Cystic Fibrosis Twin and Sibling Study Cohort, a cohort that recruited patients from roughly 160 CF clinics across 14 European countries. Zygosity and CFTR genotype were verified in-house, with zygosity tested by multiplex PCR of nine short tandem repeat loci. Peripheral blood was sampled from each twin, and clinical parameters were recorded on the day of blood sampling. Phenol/chloroform extraction was used to isolate genomic DNA from peripheral blood cells, and the DNA was then kept in TE buffer at 4 degrees C.

The TCR sequence derives from a woman aged 30 to 39 with cystic fibrosis. This chain joins TRBV18 to TRBJ1-6; the D segment cannot be called with confidence. The sequencing sample was made of blood. The nucleotides are TGTGCCAGCTCACCAGGGAGGCGTTCACCCCTCCACTTT. Its protein reads: CASSPGRRSPLHF.